These T cell receptor beta chains were read from a single sample in a study of blood T cell repertoires in COVID-19. Libraries were prepared by immunoSEQ multiplex PCR; TCRdb keeps only in-frame clonotypes and omits some of them. The table shows 200,000 to 300,000 clones, with about 84% occurring only once. Sequencing was carried out using peripheral blood. These receptors all come from an elderly woman with acute or convalescent COVID-19. Both conserved end residues are part of each CDR3. The D gene is left open where the match is weak. Clone size is shown for a subset of rows, as once, few, many or a class of expanded clone.

D,V,J,size,DNA,CDR3
TRBD1,TRBV7-2,TRBJ1-1,-,TGTGCCAGCAGCCCCAGGATATCGGGACAGGGGTACACTGAAGCTTTCTTT,CASSPRISGQGYTEAFF
TRBD2,TRBV5-1,TRBJ2-1,-,TGCGCCAGCGATTTGGGGGGGTTAACCTACAATGAGCAGTTCTTC,CASDLGGLTYNEQFF
-,TRBV4-1,TRBJ2-2,-,TGCGCCAGCAGCAAACAGTCGGGACACGCATTGAACACCGGGGAGCTGTTTTTT,CASSKQSGHALNTGELFF
-,TRBV29-1,TRBJ1-2,-,TGCAGCGTTGAAGGTCTAGGGGTGGACTATGGCTACACCTTC,CSVEGLGVDYGYTF
-,TRBV11-2,TRBJ1-3,-,TGTGCCAGCAGCTTCGGGGGAAACACCATATATTTT,CASSFGGNTIYF
-,TRBV6-4,TRBJ1-4,-,TGTGCCAGCAGTCCGACAGCAACTAATGAAAAACTGTTTTTT,CASSPTATNEKLFF
-,TRBV7-9,TRBJ2-2,-,TGTGCCAGCAGCTTAGGAGGACTTCCCACCGGGGAGCTGTTTTTT,CASSLGGLPTGELFF
TRBD1,TRBV19,TRBJ2-5,-,TGTGCCAGTAGTCCAGGGGGTCAGGGTGGGGAGACCCAGTACTTC,CASSPGGQGGETQYF
-,TRBV7-9,TRBJ2-7,-,TGTGCCAGCAGCGCGCCAACCTACGAGCAGTACTTC,CASSAPTYEQYF
-,TRBV5-1,TRBJ2-6,-,TGCGCCAGCAGCCCTCCGGCTGGGGCCAACGTCCTGACTTTC,CASSPPAGANVLTF
TRBD2,TRBV29-1,TRBJ2-7,once,TGCAGCGTTCGGGGACTAGCCGTCGGCGAGCAGTACTTC,CSVRGLAVGEQYF
TRBD1,TRBV3-1/TRBV3-2,TRBJ1-6,-,TGTGCCAGCAGCCAATGGGGACAGGGAAAATATAATTCACCCCTCCACTTT,CASSQWGQGKYNSPLHF
TRBD1,TRBV25-1,TRBJ1-1,-,TGTGCCAGCAGCGGGTACAGGGGGATTTCGGCCTTT,CASSGYRGISAF
TRBD2,TRBV19,TRBJ2-5,many,TGTGCCAGTAGTATCGGTAGCGGGGCTGAAGAGACCCAGTACTTC,CASSIGSGAEETQYF
-,TRBV5-1,TRBJ1-3,-,TGCGCCAGCAGCCTCGGGACTTACTCTGGAAACACCATATATTTT,CASSLGTYSGNTIYF
-,TRBV19,TRBJ2-6,-,TGTGCCAGTAGCCTCAGGGGCCGGAACTCTGGGGCCAACGTCCTGACTTTC,CASSLRGRNSGANVLTF
-,TRBV4-1,TRBJ1-2,-,TGCGCCAGCAGCCAAGGACTTACCGCCGGGGGCTACACCTTC,CASSQGLTAGGYTF
-,TRBV2,TRBJ1-2,-,TGTGCCAGCAACGTACAGTCGTACTATGGCTACACCTTC,CASNVQSYYGYTF
TRBD2,TRBV3-1/TRBV3-2,TRBJ2-3,once,TGTGCCAGCAGCACCCACGGGGCTAGCGGGAGCACAGATACGCAGTATTTT,CASSTHGASGSTDTQYF
-,TRBV6-5,TRBJ2-3,-,TGTGCCAGCAGGGACACAAAGACAGATACGCAGTATTTT,CASRDTKTDTQYF
TRBD1,TRBV7-2,TRBJ1-5,-,TGTGCCAGCAGCTCGGCACAGGGGAATCAGCCCCAGCATTTT,CASSSAQGNQPQHF
-,TRBV3-1/TRBV3-2,TRBJ2-7,-,TGTGCCAGCAGCCCCCGGTTGGTCCCCTACGAGCAGTACTTC,CASSPRLVPYEQYF
TRBD1,TRBV6-6,TRBJ2-7,once,TGTGCCAGCAGTTACTCACAGGGGACCTACGAGCAGTACTTC,CASSYSQGTYEQYF
-,TRBV7-2,TRBJ1-2,-,TGTGCCAGCAGCCTCCTACCGGGTATTCTAAAGAACTATGGCTACACCTTC,CASSLLPGILKNYGYTF
TRBD1,TRBV2,TRBJ2-3,-,TGTGCCAGCAGTGTGAACAGGGGGGGCACAGATACGCAGTATTTT,CASSVNRGGTDTQYF
TRBD2,TRBV30,TRBJ2-3,-,TGTGCCTGGAGCCGCCTGAGCGGGACGACAGATACGCAGTATTTT,CAWSRLSGTTDTQYF
-,TRBV6-6,TRBJ1-1,few,TGTGCCAGCAGTTCCTTACACAACACTGAAGCTTTCTTT,CASSSLHNTEAFF
-,TRBV11-2,TRBJ2-1,-,TGTGCCAGCAGCCAGGGTAGCCGTGGGCAGTTCTTC,CASSQGSRGQFF
TRBD2,TRBV7-2,TRBJ2-5,-,TGTGCCAGCAGTCTTAGCGGGAGGAATAGGCAAGAGACCCAGTACTTC,CASSLSGRNRQETQYF
TRBD1,TRBV13,TRBJ1-3,-,TGTGCCAGCAGGACAGGGGGTGCGGGAAACACCATATATTTT,CASRTGGAGNTIYF
-,TRBV10-1,TRBJ2-3,-,TGCGCCAGCAGTGATCCGGCAGGGGTGGGCACAGATACGCAGTATTTT,CASSDPAGVGTDTQYF
-,TRBV30,TRBJ1-5,-,TGTGCCTGGAGTTCGAGGGGCAATCAGCCCCAGCATTTT,CAWSSRGNQPQHF
-,TRBV7-2,TRBJ2-3,-,TGTGCCAGCAGCTTTGGACTAAGCACAGATACGCAGTATTTT,CASSFGLSTDTQYF
TRBD1,TRBV9,TRBJ2-1,-,TGTGCCAGCAGCGCCACCCGGACAGGCCGTTCCTACAATGAGCAGTTCTTC,CASSATRTGRSYNEQFF
TRBD1,TRBV5-4,TRBJ1-1,-,TGTGCCAGCAGCTTTCCGCGACAGGGGAACACTGAAGCTTTCTTT,CASSFPRQGNTEAFF
-,TRBV9,TRBJ2-1,-,TGTGCCAGCAGCTCCGACAATGAGCAGTTCTTC,CASSSDNEQFF
TRBD1,TRBV18,TRBJ1-2,-,TGTGCCAGCTCAGGGGACAGGGGTGACTATGGCTACACCTTC,CASSGDRGDYGYTF
TRBD2,TRBV24-1,TRBJ2-5,once,TGTGCCACCAGTGTAATAGCGGGAGGACAAGAGACCCAGTACTTC,CATSVIAGGQETQYF
-,TRBV4-1,TRBJ1-4,-,TGCGCCAGCAGCCAAGATGGGAGGGCTGAAAAACTGTTTTTT,CASSQDGRAEKLFF
TRBD1,TRBV5-5,TRBJ1-2,-,TGTGCCAGCAGCGCGGGACAGGCGGTCCCTTATGGCTACACCTTC,CASSAGQAVPYGYTF
TRBD2,TRBV9,TRBJ2-3,-,TGTGCCAGCAGCGTCGTGGGAGGGGCAGATACGCAGTATTTT,CASSVVGGADTQYF
TRBD2,TRBV9,TRBJ2-1,few,TGTGCCAGCAGCGTAGCGGGGGGGACCTACAATGAGCAGTTCTTC,CASSVAGGTYNEQFF
-,TRBV11-3,TRBJ2-1,once,TGTGCCAGCAGCTTAGGTGTTTCCCGGGGTGAGCAGTTCTTC,CASSLGVSRGEQFF
-,TRBV27,TRBJ1-1,-,TGTGCCAGCAGTTTTCGTACTTTGAACACTGAAGCTTTCTTT,CASSFRTLNTEAFF
-,TRBV5-4,TRBJ1-2,-,TGTGCCAGCAGCTGGGCGAGGGAAGGGTACTATGGCTACACCTTC,CASSWAREGYYGYTF